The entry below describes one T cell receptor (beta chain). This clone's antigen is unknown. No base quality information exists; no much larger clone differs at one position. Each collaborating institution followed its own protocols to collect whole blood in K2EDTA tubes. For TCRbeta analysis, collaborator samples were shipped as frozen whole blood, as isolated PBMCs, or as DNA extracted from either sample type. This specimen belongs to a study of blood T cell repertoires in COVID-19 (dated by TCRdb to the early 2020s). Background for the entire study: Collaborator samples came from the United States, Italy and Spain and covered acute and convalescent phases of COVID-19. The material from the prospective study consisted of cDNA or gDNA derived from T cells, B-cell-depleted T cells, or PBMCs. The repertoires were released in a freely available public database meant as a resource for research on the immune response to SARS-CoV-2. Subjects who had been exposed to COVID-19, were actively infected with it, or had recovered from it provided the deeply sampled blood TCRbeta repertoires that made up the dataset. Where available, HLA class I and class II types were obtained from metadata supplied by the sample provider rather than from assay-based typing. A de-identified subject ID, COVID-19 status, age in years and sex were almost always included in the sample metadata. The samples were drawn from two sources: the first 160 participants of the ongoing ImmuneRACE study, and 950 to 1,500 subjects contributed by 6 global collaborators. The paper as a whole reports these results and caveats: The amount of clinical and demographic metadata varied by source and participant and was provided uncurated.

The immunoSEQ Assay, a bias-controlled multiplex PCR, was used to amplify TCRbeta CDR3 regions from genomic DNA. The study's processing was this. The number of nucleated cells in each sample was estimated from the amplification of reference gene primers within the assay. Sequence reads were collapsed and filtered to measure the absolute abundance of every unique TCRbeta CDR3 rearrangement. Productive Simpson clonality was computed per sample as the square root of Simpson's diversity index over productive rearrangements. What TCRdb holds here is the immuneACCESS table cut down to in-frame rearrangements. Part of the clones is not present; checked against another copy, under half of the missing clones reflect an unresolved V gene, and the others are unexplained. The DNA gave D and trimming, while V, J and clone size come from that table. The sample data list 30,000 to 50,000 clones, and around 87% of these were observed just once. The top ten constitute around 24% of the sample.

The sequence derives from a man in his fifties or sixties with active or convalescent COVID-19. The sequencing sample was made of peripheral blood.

The DNA sequence is as follows: TGTGCCAGCAGCTCCGCGGCGGGCGGGCAGTTCTTC. Its product reads: CASSSAAGGQFF. In this chain, TRBV5-4 is recombined with TRBJ2-1; 5 matching bases give a weak D call of TRBD2. Reading from cysteine to phenylalanine, the CDR3 counts 12 amino acids. Solely the CDR3 DNA is kept, with 36 bases framed from the first base. Per the germline V gene (reference sequence), SGHNT is the CDR1 and YYREEE is the CDR2. The germline ends are 13 bases apart after V is trimmed by 3 bases and J by 12 bases.